The T cell receptor beta chain under discussion was sequenced for a study of cytomegalovirus exposure and HLA in healthy donors. Study-level information: Drawn from HLA-typed donors, tens of millions of unique TCRs were held in an early data release.

CDR3 size: 13 residues. The germline gives CDR1 SQVTM, CDR2 ANQGSEA. The V gene lost 6 bases and the J gene lost 0 bases, with 11 bases spanning the gap. The PCR employed 60 Vbeta primers together with 13 Jbeta primers. Data came from immunoSEQ multiplex PCR; TCRdb stores just in-frame clones and leaves some out. The sample holds approximately 250,000 clones, 78% seen once. The sample holds a few counts of this clone. The clonotype was recovered from a boy aged 10-17 years in good health and CMV-seronegative. The rearrangement links TRBV29-1 to TRBJ1-1, with D unresolved. The specimen sequenced was PBMCs. The CDR3: CSVQNPVNTEAFF. The CDR3, as DNA: TGCAGCGTCCAAAATCCAGTGAACACTGAAGCTTTCTTT.